Each of the 16 T cell receptor beta chains below was sequenced from the same sample in a study of OX40 agonist ivuxolimab in advanced cancers. The data were produced by immunoSEQ multiplex PCR, yet TCRdb's version contains in-frame clones alone and is incomplete. The data hold 55,000 to 70,000 clones, with 75% to 90% observed a single time. The specimen was CD4+ or CD8+ T cells sorted from blood, collected in a trial of the OX40 agonist ivuxolimab. These receptors were taken from an adult with an advanced solid tumor such as melanoma, head and neck, liver or kidney cancer.

This chain uses TRBV19 with TRBJ1-1, with D perhaps matching TRBD1 (5 bases). From germline, CDR1 is LNHDA and CDR2 SQIVND (reference sequence). Trimming pared 0 bases from V and 10 bases from J, leaving 9 bases between. This CDR3 is 12 amino acids long. CDR3 loop: CASSIETGRAFF. The CDR3 DNA sequence: TGTGCCAGTAGTATAGAAACAGGAAGAGCTTTCTTT.

This sequence joins TRBV5-1 and TRBJ2-5, with no clear D. Trimming took 2 bases from V and 2 from J, leaving 13 bases between them. The length of the CDR3 is 15 residues. In germline, CDR1 is SGHRS, CDR2 YFSETQ. This CDR3 is CASSFMAPNQETQYF. DNA of the CDR3: TGCGCCAGCAGCTTTATGGCACCAAATCAAGAGACCCAGTACTTC.

On this clone: The sample contains more than one DNA sequence encoding this CDR3. The rearrangement links TRBV30 to TRBJ1-1; maybe TRBD1 (5 bases). The CDR3 extends over 13 amino acids. Germline V gene lookup returns CDR1 GTSNPN and CDR2 SVGIG (reference sequence). V was shortened by 2 bases and J by 0 bases, with 7 bases between the two germline ends. The CDR3, as DNA: TGTGCCTGGAGTCCACAGGTGAACACTGAAGCTTTCTTT. The encoded protein is CAWSPQVNTEAFF.

This chain connects TRBV30 to TRBJ2-1; D not certain. The germline CDR1 and CDR2 sequences are GTSNPN and SVGIG (reference sequence). The ends were cut back, 0 bases at V and 7 bases at J, with 10 bases in the middle. CDR3 length: 13 amino acids. In DNA form, the CDR3 reads TGTGCCTGGAGTGTTAGGGTAACGAATGAGCAGTTCTTC. Translation: CAWSVRVTNEQFF. Variable domain in full (rest from reference TRBV30 and TRBJ2-1): SQTIHQWPATLVQPVGSPLSLECTVEGTSNPNLYWYRQAAGRGLQLLFYSVGIGQISSEVPQNLSASRPQDRQFILSSKKLLLSDSGFYLCAWSVRVTNEQFFGPGTRLTVL.

The chain is built from TRBV23-1 and TRBJ1-5; D is undetermined. TRBV23-1 is classed as an ORF, of uncertain function. Deletions cut 4 bases from V and 0 bases from J, with 22 bases between. The CDR3 contains 19 residues. The CDR3: CASSPNQHITYHSNQPQHF. In nucleotides, the CDR3 is TGCGCCAGCAGTCCGAATCAACATATTACTTATCATAGCAATCAGCCCCAGCATTTT.

This clone was recorded a few times. This rearrangement joins TRBV14 to TRBJ1-1; no firm D call. Germline CDR1 reads SGHDN; CDR2 reads FVKESK. CDR3 length: 13 amino acids. Trimming pared 3 bases from V and 6 bases from J, leaving 11 bases between. The CDR3 here is CASSQFGVPEAFF. The CDR3 DNA reads TGTGCCAGCAGCCAGTTCGGGGTTCCTGAAGCTTTCTTT. Using reference TRBV14 and TRBJ1-1 for the parts outside the CDR3, the full variable domain is EAGVTQFPSHSVIEKGQTVTLRCDPISGHDNLYWYRRVMGKEIKFLLHFVKESKQDESGMPNNRFLAERTGGTYSTLKVQPAELEDSGVYFCASSQFGVPEAFFGQGTRLTVV.

This chain joins TRBV5-8 and TRBJ2-6; tentatively, D is TRBD1 or TRBD2 (6 bases each). The germline V gene encodes CDR1 SGHTS and CDR2 YDEGEE. The ends were cut back, 0 bases at V and 13 bases at J, with 17 bases in the middle. The CDR3 has 15 amino acids. CDR3 coding DNA: TGTGCCAGCAGCTTGGAATGGAGGGCGAGGGGGGTCCTGACTTTC. Protein: CASSLEWRARGVLTF.

In its sample, this clone was seen a few times. The rearrangement joins TRBV10-3 to TRBJ2-3; D gene ambiguous. The CDR3 totals 11 residues. With 11 bases removed from V and 2 bases from J, the gap between germline ends came to 8 bases. In germline, CDR1 is ENHRY, CDR2 SYGVKD. The DNA of the CDR3 is TGTGCCTGCGCGTACACAGATACGCAGTATTTT. Residues: CACAYTDTQYF.

This clone was seen just once. V and J are TRBV10-2 and TRBJ1-5; D is possibly TRBD1 (5 bases). The CDR3 contains 13 residues. V lost 4 bases to trimming and J lost 5 bases, with 9 bases between them. Looked up from germline, CDR1 is WSHSY and CDR2 is SAAADI. For the CDR3, the DNA is TGCGCCAGCAGTGTACAGGTCCATCAGCCCCAGCATTTT. Protein sequence: CASSVQVHQPQHF.

Notes on this clone: One junction end does not reproduce the germline sequence, and a read error may be involved. The V gene is TRBV7-7, the J gene TRBJ1-1; D unclear. This CDR3 contains 13 residues. Germline V lookup: CDR1 SSHAT, CDR2 FNYEAQ (reference sequence). DNA for the CDR3: TGTGCTAGCAGCGCGGACGGGAACACTGAAGCTTTCTTT. This translates into CASSADGNTEAFF. The variable domain in full, with the rest retrieved from reference TRBV7-7 and TRBJ1-1, is GAGVSQSPRYKVTKRGQDVTLRCDPISSHATLYWYQQALGQGPEFLTYFNYEAQPDKSGLPSDRFSAERPEGSISTLTIQRTEQRDSAMYRCASSADGNTEAFFGQGTRLTVV.

CDR3 nucleotide sequence: TGTGCCAGCAGTGAATTGACTAGCGGGGGGGCCGTTACAGATACGCAGTATTTT. Protein product: CASSELTSGGAVTDTQYF. V usage is TRBV2 and J usage is TRBJ2-3; 14 nucleotides match TRBD2. J was trimmed by 3 bases and V by 2 bases; bases with no gene match: 7. This CDR3 has 18 residues. The germline gives CDR1 SNHLY, CDR2 FYNNEI. The whole variable domain, filled in from reference TRBV2 and TRBJ2-3, reads EPEVTQTPSHQVTQMGQEVILRCVPISNHLYFYWYRQILGQKVEFLVSFYNNEISEKSEIFDDQFSVERPDGSNFTLKIRSTKLEDSAMYFCASSELTSGGAVTDTQYFGPGTRLTVL.

This clone was seen a single time. V usage is TRBV19 and J usage is TRBJ1-5; D gene ambiguous. Germline CDR1 LNHDA, CDR2 SQIVND (reference sequence). This CDR3 contains 13 residues. V was clipped by 5 bases and J by 4 bases, with 9 bases between them. CDR3 nucleotide sequence: TGTGCCAGTAGTGAGCTTCGGAATCAGCCCCAGCATTTT. This sequence encodes CASSELRNQPQHF.

This chain uses TRBV4-3 with TRBJ2-6, with D possibly TRBD1 on 7 matching bases. V was shortened by 3 bases and J by 1 base, with 19 bases between the two germline ends. Germline V lookup: CDR1 LGHNA, CDR2 YSLEER. This CDR3 comprises 19 residues. The CDR3 DNA reads TGCGCCAGCAGCCACCTAGGAGGGACAGCTCTTTCTGGGGCCAACGTCCTGACTTTC. This codes for CASSHLGGTALSGANVLTF.

J is TRBJ1-2 and V is TRBV4-1; no firm D call. V lost 3 bases, J lost 7 bases, and 18 bases lay in between. Germline-derived CDR1 and CDR2 are MGHRA and YSYEKL. CDR3 length: 15 residues. The CDR3 DNA is TGCGCCAGCAGCCACCAGGTCGAGCTTCAAGGTGGCTACACCTTC. Translated: CASSHQVELQGGYTF.

This clone appeared a few times. The chain uses TRBV5-1 and TRBJ2-1; unclear D gene. This CDR3 spans 13 amino acids. V shed 1 base and J shed 10 bases, with 12 bases lying between them. Germline CDR1 reads SGHRS; CDR2 reads YFSETQ. The CDR3 nucleotides read TGCGCCAGCAGCTTGAGGGTAGCACGGGAGCAGTTCTTC. Translated: CASSLRVAREQFF.

The rearrangement joins TRBV15 to TRBJ1-1, with D possibly being TRBD1 (5 bases). Deletions cut 2 bases from V and 4 bases from J, with 11 bases between. Germline-derived CDR1 and CDR2 are LNHNV and YYDKDF (reference sequence). The CDR3 extends over 14 amino acids. CDR3 coding DNA: TGTGCCACCAGCAGAAAGCTAGGGACCACTGAAGCTTTCTTT. Protein product: CATSRKLGTTEAFF.